A selection of T cell receptor beta chains follows, all from one sample in a study of early T cells in non-severe SARS-CoV-2 infection. TCRdb reanalysed the 5' RACE reads using MiXCR and keeps one entry per CDR3 protein. The table records some 30,000 distinct CDR3 sequences, less than 6% of them present only once. The specimen sequenced was whole blood. These receptors all come from an adult who was a healthcare worker with PCR-confirmed SARS-CoV-2 infection or an uninfected control (not recorded which). CDR3s include the opening cysteine and the closing phenylalanine or tryptophan. Each record gives: clone size, D gene, J gene, V gene, CDR3 DNA, CDR3 protein. D genes are given only for firm matches. Size values are once, few and many counts, or a class for expanded clones, and some rows have none.

>medium-sized|.|TRBJ2-7|TRBV7-9
TGTGCCAGCAGCTCCATGGACGGCTCCTACGAGCAGTACTTC
CASSSMDGSYEQYF
>.|TRBD2|TRBJ2-3|TRBV11-2
TGTGCCAGCAGCTCGGGACTAGCGGTGGGCACAGATACGCAGTATTTT
CASSSGLAVGTDTQYF
>many|.|TRBJ1-5|TRBV24-1
TGTGCCACCAGTGATTTATCCAGGGGTGGCAATCAGCCCCAGCATTTT
CATSDLSRGGNQPQHF
>many|.|TRBJ1-1|TRBV12-3/TRBV12-4
TGTGCCAGCAGTTTACAGGGGACTGAAGCTTTCTTT
CASSLQGTEAFF
>few|.|TRBJ2-3|TRBV7-2
TGTGCCAGCAGCTTAGAGATTGCAGATACGCAGTATTTT
CASSLEIADTQYF
>many|TRBD2|TRBJ2-3|TRBV11-2
TGTGCCAGCAGCCCAACCCGGGGAGCGGGGGGACGCTCAGATACGCAGTATTTT
CASSPTRGAGGRSDTQYF
>many|TRBD1|TRBJ2-7|TRBV7-2
TGTGCCAGCAGCCAGACAGGGGGCGAGCAGTACTTC
CASSQTGGEQYF
>few|.|TRBJ1-5|TRBV7-9
TGTGCCAGCAGCCACAGTGGCAATCAGCCCCAGCATTTT
CASSHSGNQPQHF
>many|TRBD1|TRBJ2-5|TRBV5-6
TGTGCCAGCAGCGTTAGTGGGACAGAAGGGTCGGGGGAGACCCAGTACTTC
CASSVSGTEGSGETQYF
>.|.|TRBJ2-7|TRBV12-3/TRBV12-4
TGTGCCAGCAGCCATAGGGGCCCCGACTACGAGCAGTACTTC
CASSHRGPDYEQYF
>many|.|TRBJ2-7|TRBV6-2/TRBV6-3
TGTGCCAGCAGACAGTGGGCCGGGTTCGAGCAGTACTTC
CASRQWAGFEQYF
>many|.|TRBJ1-2|TRBV19
TGTGCCAGTACCCAACAGGCTCATGGCTACACCTTC
CASTQQAHGYTF
>many|TRBD1|TRBJ2-4|TRBV7-9
TGTGCCAGCAGCCCGACAGGGGGCGAAAACATTCAGTACTTC
CASSPTGGENIQYF
>many|TRBD2|TRBJ2-1|TRBV24-1
TGTGCCACCAGTTCTACGCGGGGGGGCTCCTACAATGAGCAGTTCTTC
CATSSTRGGSYNEQFF
>.|TRBD2|TRBJ2-1|TRBV18
TGTGCCAGCTCACCACCGACTAGCGGGGGCTACAATGAGCAGTTCTTC
CASSPPTSGGYNEQFF
>few|.|TRBJ2-2|TRBV7-2
TGTGCCAGCAGCTTATCCCCGGGTTCCGGGGAGCTGTTTTTT
CASSLSPGSGELFF
>medium-sized|.|TRBJ2-7|TRBV5-1
TGCGCCAGCAGCTCTCTTCCGGATTACGAGCAGTACTTC
CASSSLPDYEQYF
>many|.|TRBJ2-1|TRBV28
TGTGCCAGCAGTCCCCCGCAACAGGGTATCCCTGGACCTTCCTACAATGAGCAGTTCTTC
CASSPPQQGIPGPSYNEQFF